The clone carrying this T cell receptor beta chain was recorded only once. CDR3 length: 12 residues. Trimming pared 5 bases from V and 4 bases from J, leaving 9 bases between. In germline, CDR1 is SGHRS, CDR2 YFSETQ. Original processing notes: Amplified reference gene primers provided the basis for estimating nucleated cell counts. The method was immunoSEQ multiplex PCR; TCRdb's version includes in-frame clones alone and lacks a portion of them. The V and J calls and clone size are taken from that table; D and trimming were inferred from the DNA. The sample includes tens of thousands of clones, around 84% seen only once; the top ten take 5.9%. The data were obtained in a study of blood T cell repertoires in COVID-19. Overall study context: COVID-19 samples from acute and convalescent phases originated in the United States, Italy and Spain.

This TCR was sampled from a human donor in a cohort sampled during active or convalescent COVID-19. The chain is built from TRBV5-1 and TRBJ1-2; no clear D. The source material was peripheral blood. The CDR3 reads CASRGASYGYTF. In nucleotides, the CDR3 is TGCGCCAGCAGGGGAGCCTCCTATGGCTACACCTTC.